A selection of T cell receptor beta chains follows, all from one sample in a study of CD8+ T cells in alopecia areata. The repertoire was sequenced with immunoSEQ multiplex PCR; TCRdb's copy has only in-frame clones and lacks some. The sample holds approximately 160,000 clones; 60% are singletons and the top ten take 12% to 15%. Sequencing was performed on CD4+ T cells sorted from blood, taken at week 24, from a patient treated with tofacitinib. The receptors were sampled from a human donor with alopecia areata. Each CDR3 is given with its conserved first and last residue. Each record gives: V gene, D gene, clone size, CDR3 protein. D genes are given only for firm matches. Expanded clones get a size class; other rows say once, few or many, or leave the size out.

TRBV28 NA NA CASSLSGVGYTF
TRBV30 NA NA CAWSVSGMTYEQYF
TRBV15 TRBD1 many CATSRRTGQGYTF
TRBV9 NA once CASSLTVADTQYF
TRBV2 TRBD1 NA CASSARTGNNQPQHF
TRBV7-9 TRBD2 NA CASSLSAGGRYEQYF
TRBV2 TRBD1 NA CASSQDRGSYNEQFF
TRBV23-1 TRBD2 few CASSQRLAAYNEQFF
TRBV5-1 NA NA CASSPGSQETQYF
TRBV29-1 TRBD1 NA CSVETGLDTEAFF
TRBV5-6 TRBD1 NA CASSLQGAVYQPQHF
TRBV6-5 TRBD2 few CASNRLAGGGETQYF
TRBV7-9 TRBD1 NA CASSLHRGDSPLHF
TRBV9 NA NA CASSVDNYGYTF
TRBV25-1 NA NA CASSTTGGYTF
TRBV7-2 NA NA CASSLKLEGLGHTDTQYF
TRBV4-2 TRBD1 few CASSSDRQGQYF
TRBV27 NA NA CASSRALGETQYF
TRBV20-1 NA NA CSALYETQYF
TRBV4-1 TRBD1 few CASSQTPGGEQYF
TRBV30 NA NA CAWSLPRLRTEAFF
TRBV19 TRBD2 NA CASSLTSVREQYF
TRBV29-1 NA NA CSAGEMGNQPQHF
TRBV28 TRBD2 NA CASSSPPGTRQQYF
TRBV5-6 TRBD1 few CASSTAGQGIYEQYF
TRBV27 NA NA CASSLSPSYTGELFF
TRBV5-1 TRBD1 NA CASSGTTGANTEAFF
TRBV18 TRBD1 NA CASSPTHRGGQPQHF
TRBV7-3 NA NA CASSLYHTGELFF
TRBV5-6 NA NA CARMVSFF
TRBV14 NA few CASSHYWETGNEQFF
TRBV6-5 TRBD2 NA CASSSGLASYEQYF
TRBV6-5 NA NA CASTLGEGGYGYTF
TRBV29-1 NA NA CSVAGRAHGGYTF
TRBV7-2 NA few CASSSWRPGDGYTF
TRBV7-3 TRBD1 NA CASSSSPGGVGTGELFF
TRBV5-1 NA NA CASSFGAAPPYEQYF
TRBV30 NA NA CAWSVFPGNNQPQHF
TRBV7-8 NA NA CASSPAGGGGNQPQHF
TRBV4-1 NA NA CASSQVRDTDTQYF
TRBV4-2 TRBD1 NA CASSQTGGAYNEQFF
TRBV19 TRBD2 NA CASSKLAGGLNEQFF
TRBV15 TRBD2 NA CATSRIWDYQAYNEQFF
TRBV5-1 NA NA CASSQGQSYNEQFF
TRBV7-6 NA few CASRSGTTTYEQYF
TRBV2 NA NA CASSDNSYEQYF
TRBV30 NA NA CAWSVLAGEQFF
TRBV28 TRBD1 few CASRLGQGSNQPQHF
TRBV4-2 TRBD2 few CASSQDRGLGVAGGGEQYF
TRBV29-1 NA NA CSVEGVGPWNEQFF
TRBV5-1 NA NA CASSLENPQETQYF
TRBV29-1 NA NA CSVEGLPNTEAFF